The clone carrying this TCR beta chain was observed a handful of times. The antigen is undetermined. The data were taken from a study of cytomegalovirus exposure and HLA in healthy donors. Background on the study: It was reported in a later analysis that the 120 or so validation repertoires used the same platform as the approximately 690 first-cohort repertoires. Broader study findings: Clusters of TCRs from the first cohort tended to co-occur in the roughly 120 validation repertoires (as a later analysis found).

The table came from immunoSEQ multiplex PCR; TCRdb's copy has only in-frame clones and leaves some out. Of some 240,000 clones listed, roughly 80% are singletons. Trimming took off 3 bases at V and 7 bases at J, with 7 bases between the two ends. This CDR3 is built from 12 residues. Germline CDR1 reads MGHDK; CDR2 reads SYGVNS. Donors came from a validation cohort of 95 to 150 subjects, distinct from the first 666-subject cohort. The source material was PBMCs. This chain joins TRBV25-1 and TRBJ2-1; D gene uncertain. The receptor's source is a woman between 18 and 29 years old in good health and CMV-seronegative. Written as DNA, the CDR3 is TGTGCCAGCAGTGATAGGCGTAATGAGCAGTTCTTC. Its translation is CASSDRRNEQFF.